This is a list of T cell receptor beta chains from one sample in a study of beta chain features in type 1 diabetes. TCRdb's copy holds only in-frame clones and misses some; the assay was immunoSEQ multiplex PCR. In the table there are 200,000 to 250,000 clones, around 15% of which are singletons. The sample consisted of naive CD4+ T cells from blood. The receptor source for this set is a man aged 25-45 years with type 1 diabetes. Both conserved end residues are trimmed from each CDR3. A D gene is named only where the DNA matches it firmly.

TRBV30	TRBD1	TRBJ2-3	AWRSTGKDTQY
TRBV18	NA	TRBJ2-1	ASSPGMEVNEQF
TRBV29-1	TRBD2	TRBJ2-3	SVSSGRATDTQY
TRBV7-9	TRBD1	TRBJ2-7	ASRAGTAAEEQY
TRBV11-2	TRBD2	TRBJ2-7	ASSPDIAGPSEQY
TRBV7-3	NA	TRBJ2-3	ASSSFGTRTDTQY
TRBV29-1	NA	TRBJ1-1	SVEDPRGNREAF
TRBV5-1	NA	TRBJ2-1	ASSLANEQF
TRBV19	TRBD1	TRBJ2-7	ASSIVPQGTYEQY
TRBV29-1	NA	TRBJ1-5	SVGGAANQPQH
TRBV25-1	NA	TRBJ2-7	ASSERTDGSYEQY
TRBV4-1	NA	TRBJ2-2	ASSPLGTGSAWELF
TRBV20-1	NA	TRBJ2-3	SAKLTDTQY
TRBV25-1	NA	TRBJ2-7	ASSDSADEQY
TRBV7-9	NA	TRBJ1-2	ASSLREVTNYGYT
TRBV4-1	NA	TRBJ2-1	ASSQGGRVNNEQF
TRBV2	NA	TRBJ2-5	ASSTETQY
TRBV10-3	TRBD1	TRBJ2-7	AISGGQGRSMY
TRBV30	NA	TRBJ2-1	AWSWYNEQF
TRBV7-9	NA	TRBJ1-1	ASSSTGYTEAF
TRBV7-9	NA	TRBJ1-2	ASSLERGGYGYT
TRBV2	NA	TRBJ1-1	ASSGQMNTEAF
TRBV7-2	TRBD2	TRBJ2-3	ASSLVAGTRLDTQY
TRBV9	NA	TRBJ1-3	ASSVVPTEGNTIY
TRBV7-8	NA	TRBJ2-1	ASSHLRTVDNEQF
TRBV29-1	NA	TRBJ2-1	SADVMTAPLGNEQF
TRBV10-3	TRBD1	TRBJ1-1	AISEDRDTEAF
TRBV25-1	NA	TRBJ2-3	ASSVTLLAQY
TRBV30	NA	TRBJ2-1	AWSSGGNYNEQF